This entry is about one TCR beta chain. Its antigen is not known. CDR1 is SGHRS and CDR2 is YFSETQ in the germline V gene. The CDR3 covers 14 residues. With 2 bases clipped from V and 2 bases from J, the junction kept 2 bases outside the gene matches. This table comes from immunoSEQ multiplex PCR, and its TCRdb copy is limited to in-frame clones, with some not included. This table has over 75,000 clones, approximately 88% appearing once. The data originate from a study of graft-versus-host responses after intestinal transplantation. Study-wide context: All recipients were given anti-thymocyte globulin induction, and tacrolimus and steroids were then administered for three to four years. Study-wide results and limits: Allografts of patients with graft-donor T cell macrochimerism showed high graft-versus-host to host-versus-graft clone ratios.

The source of this sequence is a human donor who received an intestinal transplant. The genes are TRBV5-1 and TRBJ2-3, with 7 bases identical to TRBD1. This specimen consisted of unstimulated CD4+ T cells sorted from spleen or lymph node cells, obtained before intestinal transplant. CDR3 nucleotide sequence: TGCGCCAGCAGCTTACAGGGGAACACAGATACGCAGTATTTT. It translates to CASSLQGNTDTQYF. The full variable domain, with the rest looked up from reference TRBV5-1 and TRBJ2-3, is KAGVTQTPRYLIKTRGQQVTLSCSPISGHRSVSWYQQTPGQGLQFLFEYFSETQRNKGNFPGRFSGRQFSNSRSEMNVSTLELGDSALYLCASSLQGNTDTQYFGPGTRLTVL.